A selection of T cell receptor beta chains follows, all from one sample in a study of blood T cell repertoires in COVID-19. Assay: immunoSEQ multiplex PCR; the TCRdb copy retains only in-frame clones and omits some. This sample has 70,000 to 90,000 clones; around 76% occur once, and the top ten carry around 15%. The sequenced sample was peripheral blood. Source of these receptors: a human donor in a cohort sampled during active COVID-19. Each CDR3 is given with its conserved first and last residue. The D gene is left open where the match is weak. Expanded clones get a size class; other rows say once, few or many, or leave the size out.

CASSLGDFRKANTGELFF	TGTGCCAGCAGCTTAGGGGACTTCCGGAAAGCGAACACCGGGGAGCTGTTTTTT	NA	NA	TRBV7-2	TRBJ2-2
CASSPRRVYEQYF	TGTGCCAGCAGTCCCCGCCGAGTCTACGAGCAGTACTTC	NA	NA	TRBV6-5	TRBJ2-7
CAISESRGYTF	TGTGCCATCAGTGAGTCGCGGGGCTACACCTTC	NA	NA	TRBV10-3	TRBJ1-2
CASSLVAGQYTGELFF	TGTGCCAGCAGTTTAGTAGCGGGGCAATACACCGGGGAGCTGTTTTTT	NA	TRBD2	TRBV28	TRBJ2-2
CASSYSGGYSPLHF	TGTGCCAGCAGTTACAGTGGGGGCTATTCACCCCTCCACTTT	NA	NA	TRBV6-5	TRBJ1-6
CASSPGQGIPQYF	TGCGCCAGCAGCCCGGGACAGGGGATCCCCCAGTACTTC	NA	TRBD1	TRBV10-1	TRBJ2-5
CASRRDTGGGYGYTF	TGTGCCAGCAGGAGGGATACAGGGGGCGGATATGGCTACACCTTC	many	TRBD1	TRBV6-5	TRBJ1-2
CASSFSGLAGEQFF	TGTGCCAGCAGTTTCTCCGGACTAGCGGGGGAGCAGTTCTTC	NA	TRBD2	TRBV27	TRBJ2-1
CAISPSTGPNQPQHF	TGTGCCATCAGCCCTTCGACAGGACCGAATCAGCCCCAGCATTTT	NA	NA	TRBV10-3	TRBJ1-5
CASSPSTGEETQYF	TGTGCCAGCTCCCCATCGACAGGGGAAGAGACCCAGTACTTC	NA	TRBD1	TRBV18	TRBJ2-5
CASSLAGSMNTEAFF	TGCGCCAGCAGCTTGGCAGGAAGCATGAACACTGAAGCTTTCTTT	NA	NA	TRBV5-1	TRBJ1-1
CASSFFVSQPQHF	TGTGCCAGCAGTTTCTTCGTTTCTCAGCCCCAGCATTTT	NA	NA	TRBV28	TRBJ1-5
CASRHTGEILAKNIQYF	TGTGCCAGCAGACACACGGGAGAAATTCTAGCCAAAAACATTCAGTACTTC	NA	NA	TRBV28	TRBJ2-4
CASSFGGPDTQYF	TGTGCCAGCAGCTTCGGGGGACCAGATACGCAGTATTTT	NA	NA	TRBV7-3	TRBJ2-3
CASSPRMGNNEQFF	TGTGCCAGCAGCCCCCGCATGGGCAACAATGAGCAGTTCTTC	NA	NA	TRBV3-1/TRBV3-2	TRBJ2-1
CAISESVRLSSYEQYF	TGTGCCATCAGTGAGTCGGTACGCCTGAGCTCCTACGAGCAGTACTTC	NA	NA	TRBV10-3	TRBJ2-7
CASSPALRLRETQYF	TGCGCCAGCAGCCCCGCCTTGCGACTTCGGGAGACCCAGTACTTC	NA	NA	TRBV4-1	TRBJ2-5